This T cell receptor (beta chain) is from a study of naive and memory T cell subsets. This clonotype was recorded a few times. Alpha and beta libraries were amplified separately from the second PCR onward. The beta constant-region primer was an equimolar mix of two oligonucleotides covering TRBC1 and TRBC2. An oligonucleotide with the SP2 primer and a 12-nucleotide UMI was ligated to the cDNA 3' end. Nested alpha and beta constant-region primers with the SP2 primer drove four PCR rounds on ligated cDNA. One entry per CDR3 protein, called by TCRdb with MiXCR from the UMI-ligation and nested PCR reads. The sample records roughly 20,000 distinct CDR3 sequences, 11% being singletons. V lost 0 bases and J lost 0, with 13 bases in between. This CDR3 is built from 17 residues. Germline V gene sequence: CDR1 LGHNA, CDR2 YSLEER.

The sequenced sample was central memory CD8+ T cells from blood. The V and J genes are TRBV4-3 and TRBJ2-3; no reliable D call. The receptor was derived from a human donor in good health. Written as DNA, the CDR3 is TGCGCCAGCAGCCAAGACTGGACGGGCTCTAGCACAGATACGCAGTATTTT. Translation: CASSQDWTGSSTDTQYF.